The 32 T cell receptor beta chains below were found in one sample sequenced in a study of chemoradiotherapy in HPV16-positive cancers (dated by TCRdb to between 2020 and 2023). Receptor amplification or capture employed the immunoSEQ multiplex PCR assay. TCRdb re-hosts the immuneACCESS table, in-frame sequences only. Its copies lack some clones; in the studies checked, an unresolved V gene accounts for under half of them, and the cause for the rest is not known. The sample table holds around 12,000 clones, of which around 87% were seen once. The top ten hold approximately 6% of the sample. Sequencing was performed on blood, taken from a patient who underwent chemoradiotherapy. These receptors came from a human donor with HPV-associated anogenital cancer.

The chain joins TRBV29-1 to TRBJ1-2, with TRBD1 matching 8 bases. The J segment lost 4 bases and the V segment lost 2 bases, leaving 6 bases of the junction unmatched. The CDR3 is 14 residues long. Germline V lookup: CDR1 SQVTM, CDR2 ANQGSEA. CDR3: CSVERPGTGYGYTF. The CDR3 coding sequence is TGCAGCGTTGAACGACCGGGGACAGGCTATGGCTACACCTTC.

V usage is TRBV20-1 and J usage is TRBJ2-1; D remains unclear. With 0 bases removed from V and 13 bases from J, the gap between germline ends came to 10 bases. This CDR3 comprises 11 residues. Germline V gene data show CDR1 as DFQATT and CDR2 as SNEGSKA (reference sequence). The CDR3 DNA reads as TGCAGTGCTAGAGATACCCAGGTCCAGTTCTTC. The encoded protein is CSARDTQVQFF.

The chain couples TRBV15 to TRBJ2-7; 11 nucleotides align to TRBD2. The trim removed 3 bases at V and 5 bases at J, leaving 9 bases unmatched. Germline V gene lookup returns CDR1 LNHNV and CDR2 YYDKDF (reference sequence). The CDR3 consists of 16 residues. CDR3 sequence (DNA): TGTGCCACCAGCAGGGGGGCTAGCGGGGGGAAGAACGAGCAGTACTTC. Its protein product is CATSRGASGGKNEQYF.

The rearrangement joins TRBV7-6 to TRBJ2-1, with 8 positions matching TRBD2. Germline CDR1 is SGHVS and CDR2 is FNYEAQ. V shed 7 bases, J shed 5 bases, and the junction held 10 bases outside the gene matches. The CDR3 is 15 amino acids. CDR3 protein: CASTQRGGFNNEQFF. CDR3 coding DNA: TGTGCCAGCACCCAACGGGGGGGCTTTAACAATGAGCAGTTCTTC.

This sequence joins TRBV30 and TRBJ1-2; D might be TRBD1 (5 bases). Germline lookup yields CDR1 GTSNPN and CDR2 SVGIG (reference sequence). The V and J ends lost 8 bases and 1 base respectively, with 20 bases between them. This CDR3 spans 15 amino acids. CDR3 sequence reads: CARSTGTSNNYGYTF. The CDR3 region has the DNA TGTGCCCGCTCAACCGGGACGTCAAATAACTATGGCTACACCTTC.

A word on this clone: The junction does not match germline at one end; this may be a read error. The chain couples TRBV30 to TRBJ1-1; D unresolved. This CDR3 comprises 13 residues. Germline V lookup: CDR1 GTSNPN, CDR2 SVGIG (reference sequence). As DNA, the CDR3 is TGTGCCTGGAGTCCTACCCTGTCTCCTGACGCTTTCTTT. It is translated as CAWSPTLSPDAFF.

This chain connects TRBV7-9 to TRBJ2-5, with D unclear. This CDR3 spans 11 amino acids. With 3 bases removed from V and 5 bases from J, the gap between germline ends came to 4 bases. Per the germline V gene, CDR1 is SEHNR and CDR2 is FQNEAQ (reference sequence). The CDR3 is CASSFYETQYF. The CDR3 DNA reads TGTGCCAGCAGCTTTTATGAGACCCAGTACTTC.

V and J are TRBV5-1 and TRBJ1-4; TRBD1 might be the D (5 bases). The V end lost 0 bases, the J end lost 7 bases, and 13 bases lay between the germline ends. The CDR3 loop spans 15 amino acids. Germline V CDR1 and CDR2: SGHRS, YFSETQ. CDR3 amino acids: CASSLEGTSFEKLFF. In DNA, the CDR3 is TGCGCCAGCAGCTTGGAAGGGACGTCTTTTGAAAAACTGTTTTTT.

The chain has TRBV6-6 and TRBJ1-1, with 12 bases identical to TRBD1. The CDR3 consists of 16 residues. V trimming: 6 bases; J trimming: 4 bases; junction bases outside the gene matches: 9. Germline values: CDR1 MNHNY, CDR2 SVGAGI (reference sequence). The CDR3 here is CASRPGQGASGTEAFF. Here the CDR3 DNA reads TGTGCCAGCAGACCGGGACAGGGGGCTTCGGGCACTGAAGCTTTCTTT.

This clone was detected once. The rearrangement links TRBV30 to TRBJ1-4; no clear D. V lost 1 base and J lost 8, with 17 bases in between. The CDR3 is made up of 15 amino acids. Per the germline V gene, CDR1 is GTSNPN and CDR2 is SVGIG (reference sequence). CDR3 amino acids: CAWSGGTSDGEKLFF. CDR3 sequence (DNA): TGTGCCTGGAGTGGAGGAACATCCGACGGGGAAAAACTGTTTTTT.

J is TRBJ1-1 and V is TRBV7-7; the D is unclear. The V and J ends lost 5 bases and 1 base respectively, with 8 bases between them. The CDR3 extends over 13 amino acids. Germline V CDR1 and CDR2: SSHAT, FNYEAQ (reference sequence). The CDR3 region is CASSPGPNTEAFF. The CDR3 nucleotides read TGTGCCAGCAGCCCCGGACCGAACACTGAAGCTTTCTTT. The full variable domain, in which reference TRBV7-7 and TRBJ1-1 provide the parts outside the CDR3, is GAGVSQSPRYKVTKRGQDVTLRCDPISSHATLYWYQQALGQGPEFLTYFNYEAQPDKSGLPSDRFSAERPEGSISTLTIQRTEQRDSAMYRCASSPGPNTEAFFGQGTRLTVV.

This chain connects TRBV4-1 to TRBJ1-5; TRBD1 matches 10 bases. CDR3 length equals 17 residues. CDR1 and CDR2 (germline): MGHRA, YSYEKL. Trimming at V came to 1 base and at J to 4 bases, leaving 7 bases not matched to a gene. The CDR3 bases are TGCGCCAGCAGCCAAGGGTGGGGACAGGGGAGAAATCAGCCCCAGCATTTT. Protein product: CASSQGWGQGRNQPQHF.

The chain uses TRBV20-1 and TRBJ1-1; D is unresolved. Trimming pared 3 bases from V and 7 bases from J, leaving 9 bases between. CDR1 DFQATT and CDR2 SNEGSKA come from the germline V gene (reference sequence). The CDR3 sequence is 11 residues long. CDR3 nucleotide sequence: TGCAGTGCTAGTAGGGCAGATGAAGCTTTCTTT. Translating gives CSASRADEAFF.

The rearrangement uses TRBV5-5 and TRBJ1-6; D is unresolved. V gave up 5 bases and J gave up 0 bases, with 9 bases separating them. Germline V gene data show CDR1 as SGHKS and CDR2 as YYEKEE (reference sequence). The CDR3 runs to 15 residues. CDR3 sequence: CASSFPSSYNSPLHF. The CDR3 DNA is TGTGCCAGCAGTTTCCCGAGCTCCTATAATTCACCCCTCCACTTT.

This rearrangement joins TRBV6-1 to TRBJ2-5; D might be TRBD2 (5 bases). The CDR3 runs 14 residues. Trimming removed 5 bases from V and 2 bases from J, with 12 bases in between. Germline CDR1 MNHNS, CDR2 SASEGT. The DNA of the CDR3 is TGTGCCAGCAGTAACCACGGGATGCAAGAGACCCAGTACTTC. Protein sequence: CASSNHGMQETQYF.

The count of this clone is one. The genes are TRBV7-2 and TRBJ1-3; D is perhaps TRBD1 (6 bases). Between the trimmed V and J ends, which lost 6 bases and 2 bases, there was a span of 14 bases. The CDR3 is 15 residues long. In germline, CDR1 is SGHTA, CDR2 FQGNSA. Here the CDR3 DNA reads TGTGCCAGCAGACTACAGGGTATAGCTGGAAACACCATATATTTT. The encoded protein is CASRLQGIAGNTIYF.

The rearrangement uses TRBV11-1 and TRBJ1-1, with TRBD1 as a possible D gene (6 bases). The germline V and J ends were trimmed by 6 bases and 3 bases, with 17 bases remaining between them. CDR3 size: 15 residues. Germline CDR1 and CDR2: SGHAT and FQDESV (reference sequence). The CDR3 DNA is TGTGCCAGCAGAGAGGGGCGAGAGGGGGACACTGAAGCTTTCTTT. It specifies CASREGREGDTEAFF.

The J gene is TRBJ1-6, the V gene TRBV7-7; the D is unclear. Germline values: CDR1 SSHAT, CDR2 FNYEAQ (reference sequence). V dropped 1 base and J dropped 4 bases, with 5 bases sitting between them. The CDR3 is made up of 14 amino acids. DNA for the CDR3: TGTGCCAGCAGCTTAGGGATATATAATTCACCCCTCCACTTT. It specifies CASSLGIYNSPLHF.

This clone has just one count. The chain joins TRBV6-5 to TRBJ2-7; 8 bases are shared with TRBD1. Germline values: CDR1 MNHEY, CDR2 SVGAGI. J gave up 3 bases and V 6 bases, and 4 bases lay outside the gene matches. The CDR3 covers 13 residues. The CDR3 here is CASRAGGFYEQYF. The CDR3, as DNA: TGTGCCAGCAGGGCAGGGGGCTTCTACGAGCAGTACTTC.

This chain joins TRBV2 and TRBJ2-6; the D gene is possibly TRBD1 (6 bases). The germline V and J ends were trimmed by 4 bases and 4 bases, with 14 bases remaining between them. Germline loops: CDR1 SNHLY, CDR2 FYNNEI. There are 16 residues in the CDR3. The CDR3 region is CASSGLQGTGANVLTF. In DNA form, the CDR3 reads TGTGCCAGCAGTGGACTACAGGGAACAGGGGCCAACGTCCTGACTTTC.

CDR3 loop: CASRGTRGGGAEQFF. The CDR3 bases are TGTGCCAGCAGGGGGACCCGAGGAGGTGGCGCTGAGCAGTTCTTC. The rearrangement joins TRBV2 to TRBJ2-1, with D possibly called TRBD1 or TRBD2 (5 bases each). With 6 bases removed from V and 9 bases from J, the gap between germline ends came to 21 bases. The CDR3 covers 15 residues. The germline V gene has CDR1 SNHLY and CDR2 FYNNEI.

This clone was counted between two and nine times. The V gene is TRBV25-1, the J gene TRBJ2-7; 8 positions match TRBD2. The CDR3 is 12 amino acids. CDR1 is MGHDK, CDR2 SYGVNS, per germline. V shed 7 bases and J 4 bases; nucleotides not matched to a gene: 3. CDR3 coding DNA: TGTGCCAGCAAGGGCGGGGGGTACGAGCAGTACTTC. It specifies CASKGGGYEQYF.

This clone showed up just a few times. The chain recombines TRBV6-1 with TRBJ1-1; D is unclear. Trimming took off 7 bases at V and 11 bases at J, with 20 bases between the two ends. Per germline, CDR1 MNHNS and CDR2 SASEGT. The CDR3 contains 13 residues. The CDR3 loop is CASTWPDEQRAFF. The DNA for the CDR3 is TGTGCCAGCACATGGCCCGACGAGCAGAGGGCTTTCTTT.

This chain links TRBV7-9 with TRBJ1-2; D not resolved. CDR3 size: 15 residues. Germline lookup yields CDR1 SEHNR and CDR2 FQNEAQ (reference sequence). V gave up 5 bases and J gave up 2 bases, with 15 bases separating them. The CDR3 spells CASSATGFKNYGYTF. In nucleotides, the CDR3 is TGTGCCAGCAGCGCTACTGGATTCAAAAACTATGGCTACACCTTC.

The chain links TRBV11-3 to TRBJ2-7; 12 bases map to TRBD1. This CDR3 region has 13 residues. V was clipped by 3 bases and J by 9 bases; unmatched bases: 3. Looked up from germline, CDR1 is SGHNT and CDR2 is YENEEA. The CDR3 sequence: CASSFGTGGMQYF. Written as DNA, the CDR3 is TGTGCCAGCAGCTTCGGGACAGGGGGCATGCAGTACTTC.

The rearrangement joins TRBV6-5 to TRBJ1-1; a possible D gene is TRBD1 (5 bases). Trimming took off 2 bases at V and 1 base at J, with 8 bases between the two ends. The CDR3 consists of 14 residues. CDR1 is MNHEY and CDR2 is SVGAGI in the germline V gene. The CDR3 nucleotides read TGTGCCAGCAGTTACAGGGGAAGGAACACTGAAGCTTTCTTT. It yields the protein CASSYRGRNTEAFF.

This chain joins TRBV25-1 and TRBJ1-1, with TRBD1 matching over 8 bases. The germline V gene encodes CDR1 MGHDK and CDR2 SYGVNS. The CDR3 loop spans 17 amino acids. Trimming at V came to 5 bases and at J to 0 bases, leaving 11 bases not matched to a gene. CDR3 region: CASSSPRGHEMNTEAFF. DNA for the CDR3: TGTGCCAGCAGTTCCCCCAGGGGGCACGAGATGAACACTGAAGCTTTCTTT.

The CDR3 coding sequence is TGTGCCAGTAGTCTACGGGTGGACGGGGGACGCCCGACGGGCTACACCTTC. It codes for CASSLRVDGGRPTGYTF. The chain carries TRBV19 and TRBJ1-2, with D possibly matching TRBD1 (5 bases). The CDR3 consists of 17 residues. Trimming pared 5 bases from V and 8 bases from J, leaving 27 bases between. From germline, CDR1 is LNHDA and CDR2 SQIVND (reference sequence).

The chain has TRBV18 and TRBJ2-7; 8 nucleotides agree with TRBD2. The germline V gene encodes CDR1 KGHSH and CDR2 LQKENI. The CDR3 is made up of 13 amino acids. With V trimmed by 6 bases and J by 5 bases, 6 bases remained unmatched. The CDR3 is CASSPTSANEQYV. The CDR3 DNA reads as TGTGCCAGCTCTCCGACTAGCGCCAACGAGCAGTACGTC.

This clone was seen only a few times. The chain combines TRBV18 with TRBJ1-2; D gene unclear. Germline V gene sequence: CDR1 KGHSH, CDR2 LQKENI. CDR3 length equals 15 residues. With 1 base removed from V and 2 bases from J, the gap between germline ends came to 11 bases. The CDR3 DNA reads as TGTGCCAGCTCACCACAAGCACAGATGAACTATGGCTACACCTTC. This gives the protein CASSPQAQMNYGYTF. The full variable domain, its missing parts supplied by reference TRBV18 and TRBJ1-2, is NAGVMQNPRHLVRRRGQEARLRCSPMKGHSHVYWYRQLPEEGLKFMVYLQKENIIDESGMPKERFSAEFPKEGPSILRIQQVVRGDSAAYFCASSPQAQMNYGYTFGSGTRLTVV.

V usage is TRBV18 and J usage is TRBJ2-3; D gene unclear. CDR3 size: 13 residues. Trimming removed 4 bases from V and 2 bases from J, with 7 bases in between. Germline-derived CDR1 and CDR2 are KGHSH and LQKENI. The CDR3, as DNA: TGTGCCAGCTCACTACCCAACACAGATACGCAGTATTTT. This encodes CASSLPNTDTQYF.

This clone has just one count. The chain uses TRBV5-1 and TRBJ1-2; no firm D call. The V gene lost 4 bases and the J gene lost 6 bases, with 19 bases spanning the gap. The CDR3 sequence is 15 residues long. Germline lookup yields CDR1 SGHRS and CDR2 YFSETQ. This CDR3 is CASSPPSGRVDGYTF. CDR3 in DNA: TGCGCCAGCAGCCCGCCATCTGGGAGGGTTGATGGCTACACCTTC.